A single sample gave rise to the 21 T cell receptor beta chains below, sequenced in a study of shared T cell receptors in the human thymus. Assay: immunoSEQ multiplex PCR; the TCRdb copy retains only in-frame clones and omits some. The repertoire holds 650,000 to 950,000 clones, approximately 85% seen once, with around 0.01% in the top ten. The sample was also linked to a second study, of human thymus T cells.

Sequencing was carried out using thymocytes. These receptors came from a girl less than two years old with a congenital heart defect.

This sequence joins TRBV14 and TRBJ1-2, with 8 bases aligning to TRBD1. CDR3 length equals 20 residues. Germline CDR1 is SGHDN and CDR2 is FVKESK. V lost 2 bases and J lost 5; bases outside the gene matches: 22. The CDR3 reads CASSQRFDVARGQGKYGYTF. For the CDR3, the DNA is TGTGCCAGCAGCCAAAGGTTCGACGTGGCCAGGGGGCAAGGAAAGTATGGCTACACCTTC.

This chain links TRBV7-9 with TRBJ2-3, with D maybe TRBD2 (6 bases). The CDR3 extends over 16 amino acids. The germline gives CDR1 SEHNR, CDR2 FQNEAQ (reference sequence). Trimming took 5 bases from V and 1 from J, leaving 16 bases between them. The CDR3 DNA reads TGTGCCAGCAGCACTACGGACGGGGGATGCACAGATACGCAGTATTTT. Translating gives CASSTTDGGCTDTQYF.

The gene calls are TRBV5-1 and TRBJ1-1, with D perhaps TRBD1 (5 bases). CDR1 is SGHRS and CDR2 is YFSETQ in the germline V gene. This CDR3 is 15 amino acids long. V was trimmed by 1 base and J by 7 bases, leaving 17 bases between them. The CDR3 coding sequence is TGCGCCAGCAGCTTGTCCTGCAGGGCGGCGAGTGAAGCTTTCTTT. This translates into CASSLSCRAASEAFF. Variable domain in full (rest from reference TRBV5-1 and TRBJ1-1): KAGVTQTPRYLIKTRGQQVTLSCSPISGHRSVSWYQQTPGQGLQFLFEYFSETQRNKGNFPGRFSGRQFSNSRSEMNVSTLELGDSALYLCASSLSCRAASEAFFGQGTRLTVV.

This chain uses TRBV27 with TRBJ1-4, with 7 bases matching TRBD1. The CDR3 sequence is 16 residues long. With V trimmed by 2 bases and J by 2 bases, 5 bases remained unmatched. Germline V gene data show CDR1 as MNHEY and CDR2 as SMNVEV (reference sequence). The CDR3 DNA reads TGTGCCAGCAGTTTAAAAGGGGGACAGACTAATGAAAAACTGTTTTTT. This sequence encodes CASSLKGGQTNEKLFF.

The chain combines TRBV7-4 with TRBJ2-4; 8 bases fit TRBD2. This CDR3 spans 19 amino acids. V shed 2 bases, J shed 0 bases, and the junction held 12 bases outside the gene matches. In germline, CDR1 is SGHVT, CDR2 SQSDAQ. CDR3 nucleotide sequence: TGTGCCAGCAGCTTAACCCGGGCGGGGGGCAATCAAGCCAAAAACATTCAGTACTTC. It is translated as CASSLTRAGGNQAKNIQYF.

V and J are TRBV5-1 and TRBJ1-6, with 8 bases aligning to TRBD1. Trimming at V came to 0 bases and at J to 9 bases, leaving 2 bases not matched to a gene. Per germline, CDR1 SGHRS and CDR2 YFSETQ. CDR3 length: 14 residues. The DNA of the CDR3 is TGCGCCAGCAGCTTGGGACAGGGGTTTTCACCCCTCCACTTT. Amino acid sequence: CASSLGQGFSPLHF.

The chain couples TRBV28 to TRBJ1-2; D is unresolved. This CDR3 is built from 14 residues. Germline assignment: CDR1 MDHEN and CDR2 SYDVKM. Trimming removed 0 bases from V and 5 bases from J, with 10 bases in between. The CDR3 loop reads CASSLWVPLYGYTF. DNA for the CDR3: TGTGCCAGCAGTTTATGGGTACCCCTATATGGCTACACCTTC.

V and J are TRBV29-1 and TRBJ1-2; TRBD1 matches at 7 bases. This CDR3 comprises 13 residues. Germline loops: CDR1 SQVTM, CDR2 ANQGSEA. J lost 2 bases, V lost 7 bases, and 7 bases had no gene match. This CDR3 is CSDRQGSNYGYTF. The CDR3 coding sequence is TGCAGCGATCGACAGGGATCCAACTATGGCTACACCTTC.

V and J are TRBV28 and TRBJ1-6; D is undetermined. The CDR3 extends over 15 amino acids. V lost 6 bases, J lost 5 bases, and 14 bases lay in between. CDR1 is MDHEN, CDR2 SYDVKM, per germline. The CDR3 bases are TGTGCCAGCAGGGCACGGGTAATTAATAATTCACCCCTCCACTTT. Its translation: CASRARVINNSPLHF.

This clone has more than one count but fewer than ten. V is TRBV13 and J is TRBJ1-3, with D possibly being TRBD1 (5 bases). This CDR3 spans 16 amino acids. Trimming cost V 1 base and J 0 bases, with 10 bases left between them. Germline V gene data show CDR1 as PRHDT and CDR2 as FYEKMQ (reference sequence). The CDR3 loop is CASSLVGRYSGNTIYF. Written as DNA, the CDR3 is TGTGCCAGCAGCTTAGTGGGGCGGTACTCTGGAAACACCATATATTTT.

This CDR3 reads CASRRDGGVMNTEAFF. For the CDR3, the DNA is TGTGCCAGTAGACGCGATGGGGGGGTAATGAACACTGAAGCTTTCTTT. The genes are TRBV19 and TRBJ1-1; perhaps TRBD1 as D (5 bases). This CDR3 is 16 amino acids long. Germline CDR1 LNHDA, CDR2 SQIVND (reference sequence). The germline V and J ends were trimmed by 6 bases and 0 bases, with 17 bases remaining between them.

The rearrangement links TRBV29-1 to TRBJ1-1; D may be TRBD1 (6 bases). The CDR3 sequence is 19 residues long. Germline V lookup: CDR1 SQVTM, CDR2 ANQGSEA. The V and J ends lost 0 bases and 4 bases respectively, with 27 bases between them. The CDR3 DNA reads as TGCAGCGTTGAAGAAGTCCGGGGGTTGCGGGGGCAGGGGTCCACTGAAGCTTTCTTT. It specifies CSVEEVRGLRGQGSTEAFF.

CDR3 loop: CASSLCPPPRYRGGDTEAFF. In DNA, the CDR3 is TGTGCCAGCAGTTTATGCCCTCCCCCCCGCTACAGGGGGGGAGACACTGAAGCTTTCTTT. The chain combines TRBV28 with TRBJ1-1, with 8 bases lining up with TRBD1. V trimming: 0 bases; J trimming: 3 bases; junction bases outside the gene matches: 18. The CDR3 extends over 20 amino acids. The germline V gene has CDR1 MDHEN and CDR2 SYDVKM.

The J gene is TRBJ1-1, the V gene TRBV5-6; D remains ambiguous. The V and J ends lost 3 bases and 3 bases respectively, with 15 bases between them. The CDR3 runs to 15 residues. The germline CDR1 and CDR2 sequences are SGHDT and YYEEEE. CDR3 bases: TGTGCCAGCAGCTACCCGGCGTTAGCGGACACTGAAGCTTTCTTT. It is translated as CASSYPALADTEAFF.

The V call is TRBV10-3, the J call TRBJ2-3, with TRBD2 matching over 15 bases. Germline lookup yields CDR1 ENHRY and CDR2 SYGVKD. V gave up 2 bases and J gave up 2 bases; unmatched junction bases: 5. There are 18 residues in the CDR3. CDR3 nucleotide sequence: TGTGCCATCAGTGAGGGACTAGCGGGGGGGCCCATCACAGATACGCAGTATTTT. Protein product: CAISEGLAGGPITDTQYF.

J is TRBJ1-2 and V is TRBV6-6, with 9 bases lining up with TRBD1. The CDR3 runs 14 residues. Germline V gene lookup returns CDR1 MNHNY and CDR2 SVGAGI (reference sequence). The CDR3 spells CAYRWTGANYGYTF. The CDR3 DNA sequence: TGTGCTTACCGATGGACAGGGGCTAACTATGGCTACACCTTC.

Only one count was recorded for this clone. This chain joins TRBV7-9 and TRBJ2-7, with D unresolved. The CDR3 runs to 11 residues. The germline V and J ends were trimmed by 7 bases and 1 base, with 5 bases remaining between them. CDR1 is SEHNR, CDR2 FQNEAQ, per germline (reference sequence). CDR3 protein: CASTQSYEQYF. The CDR3 DNA reads as TGTGCCAGCACGCAGTCCTACGAGCAGTACTTC.

The CDR3 loop reads CASSEAPMGQGALFHEQYF. The CDR3, as DNA: TGTGCCAGCAGTGAAGCGCCTATGGGACAGGGGGCGTTATTTCACGAGCAGTACTTC. V usage is TRBV2 and J usage is TRBJ2-7; TRBD1 matches at 12 bases. The CDR3 has 19 residues. The trim removed 0 bases at V and 5 bases at J, leaving 14 bases unmatched. Looked up from germline, CDR1 is SNHLY and CDR2 is FYNNEI.

The chain is built from TRBV23-1 and TRBJ1-6; D remains unclear. TRBV23-1 falls under the ORF class, with uncertain function. The V end lost 6 bases, the J end lost 8 bases, and 20 bases lay between the germline ends. This CDR3 spans 16 amino acids. The CDR3 region has the DNA TGCGCCAGCAGCCCACTCTGGCCGGGTGGTGATTCACCCCTCCACTTT. The encoded protein is CASSPLWPGGDSPLHF.

This clone was counted a few times. V is TRBV7-9 and J is TRBJ1-1, with D unclear. This CDR3 has 12 amino acids. Trimming shortened V by 0 bases and J by 7 bases, and 6 bases separated the two germline ends. CDR1 and CDR2 from the germline V gene are SEHNR and FQNEAQ (reference sequence). CDR3 sequence: CASSLAGIEAFF. The CDR3 DNA reads TGTGCCAGCAGCTTAGCGGGCATTGAAGCTTTCTTT.

This chain links TRBV5-5 with TRBJ2-7, with TRBD1 identical over 7 bases. Germline V CDR1 and CDR2: SGHKS, YYEKEE (reference sequence). This CDR3 spans 15 amino acids. Losses at the gene ends were 5 bases for V and 4 bases for J; bases not matched to a gene: 12. In nucleotides, the CDR3 is TGTGCCAGCAGTTCAGCCCCTGACAGGGTATACGAGCAGTACTTC. This gives the protein CASSSAPDRVYEQYF.